This T cell receptor (beta chain) was observed in a study of blood T cells in healthy people across ages. Sample-barcoded 5' priming and a J-beta primer mix drove a second PCR of roughly 7 to 11 cycles. TCRdb independently ran MiXCR on the 5' RACE reads; one entry per CDR3 protein. The data hold some 850,000 distinct CDR3 sequences, with roughly 26% observed a single time. Germline V lookup: CDR1 MDHEN, CDR2 SYDVKM. This CDR3 is 11 amino acids long. These same data were also listed under a study on T cells of mothers and their children. As that study records: The second PCR used the M1S primer, and this primer added sample barcodes and 2-4 random nucleotides.

Input material: blood. The rearrangement uses TRBV28 and TRBJ2-7, with D hard to call. The J call may not be correct, given that the DNA end is closer to TRBJ2-1. This receptor was taken from a boy younger than 18 in good health. In DNA, the CDR3 is TGTGCCAGCCACCTCCGTTCTGAGCAGTTCTTC. This translates into CASHLRSEQFF.